Listed here is a single T cell receptor (beta chain). Its antigen is not known. One entry per CDR3 protein, called by TCRdb with MiXCR from the 5' RACE reads. The profile shows tens of thousands of distinct CDR3 sequences, roughly an eighth of them singletons. This sample was taken from a study of early T cells in non-severe SARS-CoV-2 infection. Points from the study as a whole: Using VDJdb, the matching emphasized anti-spike CD8 responses while missing private and CD4 specificities.

Sequenced sample: whole blood. The TCR originated in an adult who was a healthcare worker with PCR-confirmed SARS-CoV-2 infection or an uninfected control (not recorded which).

The CDR3 DNA is TGTGCCATCTACGAGGCGGGGTCCTACGAGCAGTACTTC. Residues: CAIYEAGSYEQYF. This chain uses TRBV10-3 with TRBJ2-7; possibly TRBD2 for D (6 bases). V gave up 8 bases and J gave up 1 base, with 12 bases separating them. The CDR3 extends over 13 amino acids. Germline V lookup: CDR1 ENHRY, CDR2 SYGVKD.